This TCR beta chain was documented in a study of shared clonotypes between healthy human individuals (TCRdb year 2020). Concerning the study at large: The cohort comprised a couple of women and a few men aged 18 to 49 years. Per donor, leukapheresis produced somewhere between about 0.9 and 9.5 billion PBMCs. Blood TCR repertoires of about five healthy adults were deeply sequenced to estimate repertoire size and the extent of clonotype sharing between individuals. Libraries were prepared and TCR repertoires were sequenced by different laboratories using diverse techniques, in order to increase sequencing depth and limit assay-specific biases. Per donor, three plates each were used for CD4 naive and CD4 memory, two for CD8 naive, and one for CD8 memory. The paper as a whole reports these results and caveats: Clonotypes shared by all four sorted-subset donors showed higher generation probabilities than non-shared clonotypes. Only blood was sampled, and tissue TCR repertoires likely differ from those in blood. Approximately 4.8% of naive CD4, 3.5% of naive CD8, approximately 2% of memory CD4, and about 0.4% of memory CD8 clonotypes were shared across several donors. Because the study included a small number of donors, the genetic and exposure-history diversity represented was limited. Based on pairwise subsampling, the degree of clonotype sharing among donors was expected to be affected by sequencing depth. Larger estimated clonotype richness was generally found for naive subsets than for memory subsets. Rarefaction of sorted-subset datasets indicated incomplete sequencing despite the large sequencing depth.

Reading the germline V gene (reference sequence) gives CDR1 LNHDA and CDR2 SQIVND. V loses 5 bases of germline sequence and J loses 4 bases, and the interval between the two ends is 23 bases. The CDR3 covers 18 residues, taking in both the cysteine and the phenylalanine. Solely the CDR3 DNA is kept, with 54 bases framed from the first base. On this clone itself: It has no known antigen specificity. No base quality values were provided; no much bigger clone lies one nucleotide off.

Using the deep immunoSEQ assay, multiplex PCR amplified TCR CDR3 regions from genomic DNA. Extracted genomic DNA from each cell subset was spread evenly across all wells of several immunoSEQ 96-well plates, with each plate serving as a replicate. For sorted subsets, each replicate PCR was loaded with around 220 ng genomic DNA, equivalent to approximately 27,000 T cell genomes. Purified libraries were measured with a Qubit 3.0 fluorometer, size-checked on a Bioanalyzer 2100, and measured again with the KAPA Library Quantification kit. Every immunoSEQ 96-well plate was sequenced on a dedicated single-read 150-cycle Illumina NextSeq 550 flow cell. Processing in the source paper ran as follows. Because the immunoSEQ output included only junctional sequences and no quality scores, the filtering could not be the same as the filtering used for full-length reads. Sequences were annotated with PyIR, a Python wrapper for IgBLAST v1.9, and V/J genes and CDR3 were assigned using IMGT germline references. Reads with weak V/J assignments (E-value above 1e-6), missing CDR3, stop codons, out-of-frame junctions, or ambiguous translated residues were removed. V3J clonotypes were defined by identical inferred V gene, J gene, and CDR3 amino acid sequence. To compute the percentage overlap between repertoires, the number of shared unique clonotypes was divided by the size of the smaller repertoire. Three approaches were used to assess repertoire richness: RTK rarefaction, the Chao1 estimator, and Recon v2.1 estimates of unobserved clonotypes. OLGA was used to compute generation probabilities for all TCRbeta clonotypes that the gDNA method yielded from several donors. TCRdb took this table from immuneACCESS and kept in-frame rearrangements with V and J called. Such tables lack part of the clones; where checked against another copy, unresolved V genes explain under half of the gap, and the rest is unexplained. The DNA gave D and trimming, while V, J and clone size come from that table. This sample has some 2.1 million clones in its table, and 80% to 95% of those were observed once. The biggest ten clones account for over 1.5% of the sample.

CD8 naive samples were obtained by positive selection for CCR7 among CD45RO-negative cells, yielding a CD45RA+CCR7+ population from which TemRA cells were excluded. The donors were healthy, HIV-negative adults who had no recently reported acute infections or vaccinations. Only Caucasian adults living in Nashville, Tennessee, USA were represented among the donors. Blood was obtained by leukapheresis, after which PBMCs were separated by Ficoll-Histopaque density gradient centrifugation and cryopreserved in liquid nitrogen vapor phase. Purity and quantity of every magnetically sorted T cell population were checked by analytical flow cytometry. Each sorted fraction had its genomic DNA isolated and then quantified by UV absorbance on a Nanodrop 2000c.

In this chain, TRBV19 is recombined with TRBJ1-4; the D region possibly corresponds to TRBD1 (5 bases align). The sample taken for sequencing was naive CD8+ T cells from PBMCs. The cell subset or site label on this specimen signifies: CD45RA+CCR7+. The sequence was collected from a man between 18 and 35 years old in good health. Some clones in this sample may be carry-over from other donors' samples. In nucleotides, the sequence is TGTGCCAGTAGTGGGGGACCGCCGTTCTCTGAGGGTAATGAAAAACTGTTTTTT. This is translated as CASSGGPPFSEGNEKLFF.